The T cell receptor beta chain described here comes from a study of PD-1 blockade in classical Hodgkin lymphoma. General observations from the study: For complete responders, baseline diversity was comparable to that of newly diagnosed patients. A reduction in baseline TCR diversity was reportedly seen in newly diagnosed patients relative to healthy donors.

This clone came up once. The antigen remains undetermined. V trimming: 0 bases; J trimming: 6 bases; junction bases outside the gene matches: 7. From germline, CDR1 is ENHRY and CDR2 SYGVKD. The CDR3 spans 16 residues. All the patients suffered relapse after autologous stem cell transplantation, and brentuximab vedotin exposure differed. Complete response, partial response or progressive disease was each patient's best response. Some clones are missing from TCRdb's copy, which holds only in-frame ones; the method was immunoSEQ multiplex PCR. The table includes over 10,000 clones, roughly 92% detected once.

The specimen was peripheral blood mononuclear cells (PBMCs), collected at baseline. This clonotype was obtained from a human donor with classical Hodgkin lymphoma. The V and J genes are TRBV10-3 and TRBJ2-1; 8 bases align to TRBD1. CDR3 sequence reads: CAISESGQGSPNEQFF. The DNA for the CDR3 is TGTGCCATCAGTGAGTCAGGACAGGGATCACCCAATGAGCAGTTCTTC.